This T cell receptor (beta chain) comes out of a study of blood T cell repertoires in COVID-19 (TCRdb year 2020). Broadly, across the study: Samples from collaborators originated in the United States, Italy and Spain and spanned both the acute and convalescent phases of COVID-19. The repertoires were made available in a free public database intended to serve as a resource for research on the immune response to SARS-CoV-2. Subjects who had been exposed to COVID-19, were actively infected with it, or had recovered from it provided the deeply sampled blood TCRbeta repertoires that made up the dataset. The prospective study material was composed of cDNA or gDNA derived from T cells, B-cell-depleted T cells, or PBMCs. The samples were drawn from the first 160 participants of the ongoing ImmuneRACE study and from 950 to 1,500 subjects provided by 6 global collaborators. Where available, HLA class I and class II types were taken from metadata supplied by the sample provider and were not determined by assay-based typing. The sample metadata nearly always contained a de-identified subject ID, COVID-19 status, age in years and sex.

The germline V gene (reference sequence) yields PRHDT for CDR1 and FYEKMQ for CDR2. V was cut back by 0 bases and J by 0 bases, leaving a gap of 9 bases between them. CDR3 length: 17 amino acids, cysteine to phenylalanine. Kept here is only the CDR3 DNA, which spans 51 bases and is read in frame from base 1. Each collaborating institution followed its own protocols to collect whole blood in K2EDTA tubes. Collaborator samples were shipped for TCRbeta analysis as frozen whole blood, isolated PBMCs, or DNA extracted from either sample type. TCRbeta CDR3 regions were amplified from genomic DNA by means of the immunoSEQ Assay, a bias-controlled multiplex PCR. The authors' pipeline ran thus. The number of nucleated cells in each sample was estimated from the amplification of reference gene primers within the assay. To quantify the absolute abundance of each unique TCRbeta CDR3 rearrangement, sequence reads were collapsed and filtered. For each sample, productive Simpson clonality was calculated as the square root of Simpson's diversity index over productive rearrangements. Sourced from immuneACCESS, this table was stored by TCRdb with only in-frame sequences that have V and J called. A share of the clones is absent; for the studies checked, an unresolved V gene accounts for under half, and the remainder has no known explanation. V, J and clone size were drawn from that table, and D and trimming were deduced from the DNA. In all, the sample holds hundreds of thousands of clones, and approximately 90% of those were seen once. The ten largest account for about 0.24% of the sample.

With respect to this clone: What this receptor recognizes is not known. No clone much larger than this one lies a single base away; base qualities are absent.

Overall study results and their limits: The amount of clinical and demographic metadata varied by source and participant and was provided uncurated.

This clonotype originated in a woman aged 18-35 years with acute or convalescent COVID-19. Recombination joined TRBV13 with TRBJ1-6, with no D gene named confidently. Sequenced input: peripheral blood. The CDR3 protein: CASSLGGVSSYNSPLHF. The sequenced DNA: TGTGCCAGCAGCTTAGGCGGGGTCAGCTCCTATAATTCACCCCTCCACTTT.